One T cell receptor beta chain is described in this entry. Its antigen remains unidentified. Germline-derived CDR1 and CDR2 are SGHAT and FQNNGV. This CDR3 is 14 amino acids long. V was shortened by 5 bases and J by 3 bases, with 14 bases between the two germline ends. The data belong to a study of T cell responses to AZD1222 COVID-19 vaccine. Study-wide results and limits: Receipt of two AZD1222 doses was followed by a rise in Spike-specific TCR breadth and depth. In a largely white British group with more females than males, clonal diversity was possibly underestimated.

Libraries were prepared by immunoSEQ multiplex PCR; TCRdb keeps only in-frame clonotypes and omits some of them. Counted here are around 60,000 clones, about four fifths occurring once; the ten biggest clones make up approximately 24%. This rearrangement joins TRBV11-2 to TRBJ2-7; TRBD1 is a possible D gene (5 bases). This TCR was sampled from an adult who received the AZD1222 COVID-19 vaccine. The sample was peripheral blood, taken 28 days after the second AZD1222 dose. CDR3 nucleotides: TGTGCCAGCAGCCCAACTGACAGTGGCTACGAGCAGTACTTC. Protein: CASSPTDSGYEQYF. Full variable domain (missing parts from reference TRBV11-2 and TRBJ2-7): EAGVAQSPRYKIIEKRQSVAFWCNPISGHATLYWYQQILGQGPKLLIQFQNNGVVDDSQLPKDRFSAERLKGVDSTLKIQPAKLEDSAVYLCASSPTDSGYEQYFGPGTRLTVT.